These T cell receptor beta chains were read from a single sample in a study of blood T cell repertoires in COVID-19. Libraries were prepared by immunoSEQ multiplex PCR; TCRdb keeps only in-frame clonotypes and omits some of them. The sample contains about 210,000 clones, around four fifths of which appear only once. The sample was peripheral blood. The receptors derive from a woman in her thirties or forties with active or convalescent COVID-19. CDR3s include the opening cysteine and the closing phenylalanine or tryptophan. The order of the fields is CDR3 length, D gene, J gene, clone size, V gene, CDR3 protein, CDR3 DNA. A D gene is named only where the DNA matches it firmly. Some rows have no size entry. The others give once, few or many, or a class for an expanded clone.

len: 16
d_gene: TRBD2
j_gene: TRBJ2-1
abundance: .
v_gene: TRBV19
CDR3aa: CASSIGTGTRSNEQFF
CDR3nt: TGTGCCAGTAGTATTGGTACCGGGACTAGGTCAAATGAGCAGTTCTTC

len: 13
d_gene: .
j_gene: TRBJ1-2
abundance: .
v_gene: TRBV3-1/TRBV3-2
CDR3aa: CASSQGRHTGYTF
CDR3nt: TGTGCCAGCAGCCAAGGTAGACATACTGGCTACACCTTC

len: 13
d_gene: .
j_gene: TRBJ1-2
abundance: .
v_gene: TRBV12-3/TRBV12-4
CDR3aa: CASSSTGDYGYTF
CDR3nt: TGTGCCAGCAGTTCTACAGGCGACTATGGCTACACCTTC

len: 16
d_gene: .
j_gene: TRBJ1-2
abundance: .
v_gene: TRBV27
CDR3aa: CASSPSGGRGPYGYTF
CDR3nt: TGTGCCAGCAGCCCCAGTGGGGGGAGGGGACCCTATGGCTACACCTTC

len: 16
d_gene: .
j_gene: TRBJ1-4
abundance: once
v_gene: TRBV11-3
CDR3aa: CASSLSTGGSNEKLFF
CDR3nt: TGTGCCAGCAGCTTAAGTACTGGAGGGTCTAATGAAAAACTGTTTTTT

len: 14
d_gene: .
j_gene: TRBJ1-2
abundance: .
v_gene: TRBV3-1/TRBV3-2
CDR3aa: CASSQEGGALGYTF
CDR3nt: TGTGCCAGCAGCCAAGAGGGGGGGGCGCTTGGCTACACCTTC

len: 11
d_gene: .
j_gene: TRBJ1-2
abundance: .
v_gene: TRBV20-1
CDR3aa: CSAQPERGYTF
CDR3nt: TGCAGTGCTCAGCCGGAGAGAGGCTACACCTTC

len: 19
d_gene: .
j_gene: TRBJ1-1
abundance: .
v_gene: TRBV10-3
CDR3aa: CAISESWGGGGIGNTEAFF
CDR3nt: TGTGCCATCAGTGAGTCGTGGGGGGGCGGAGGTATAGGGAACACTGAAGCTTTCTTT

len: 13
d_gene: .
j_gene: TRBJ1-5
abundance: .
v_gene: TRBV30
CDR3aa: CAWSVRGYQPQHF
CDR3nt: TGTGCCTGGAGTGTACGGGGGTATCAGCCCCAGCATTTT

len: 15
d_gene: .
j_gene: TRBJ1-2
abundance: .
v_gene: TRBV25-1
CDR3aa: CASSRGYGSGYGYTF
CDR3nt: TGTGCCAGCAGTCGGGGGTACGGGTCTGGCTATGGCTACACCTTC

len: 13
d_gene: TRBD1
j_gene: TRBJ2-1
abundance: .
v_gene: TRBV12-3/TRBV12-4
CDR3aa: CASSLVQGDEQFF
CDR3nt: TGTGCCAGCAGTTTGGTCCAGGGGGATGAGCAGTTCTTC

len: 16
d_gene: TRBD1
j_gene: TRBJ1-1
abundance: once
v_gene: TRBV11-2
CDR3aa: CASSLRQGLGNTEAFF
CDR3nt: TGTGCCAGCAGCTTGCGACAGGGGTTAGGTAACACTGAAGCTTTCTTT

len: 15
d_gene: TRBD1
j_gene: TRBJ2-2
abundance: .
v_gene: TRBV5-5
CDR3aa: CASTPRTGGTGELFF
CDR3nt: TGTGCCAGCACCCCAAGGACAGGGGGGACCGGGGAGCTGTTTTTT

len: 18
d_gene: TRBD2
j_gene: TRBJ2-3
abundance: .
v_gene: TRBV7-9
CDR3aa: CASSLAAGLSFVGDTQYF
CDR3nt: TGTGCCAGCAGCTTAGCGGCGGGACTATCTTTCGTAGGAGATACGCAGTATTTT

len: 15
d_gene: .
j_gene: TRBJ1-3
abundance: .
v_gene: TRBV6-5
CDR3aa: CASSYSGYTGNTIYF
CDR3nt: TGTGCCAGCAGTTACTCCGGGTATACTGGAAACACCATATATTTT

len: 17
d_gene: .
j_gene: TRBJ1-4
abundance: .
v_gene: TRBV7-9
CDR3aa: CASSLDDGYATNEKLFF
CDR3nt: TGTGCCAGCAGCTTAGATGACGGGTATGCAACTAATGAAAAACTGTTTTTT

len: 16
d_gene: .
j_gene: TRBJ1-2
abundance: .
v_gene: TRBV4-1
CDR3aa: CASSQLSARAYYGYTF
CDR3nt: TGCGCCAGCAGCCAGTTATCGGCCAGGGCCTACTATGGCTACACCTTC

len: 13
d_gene: .
j_gene: TRBJ2-2
abundance: .
v_gene: TRBV6-5
CDR3aa: CASPTENTGELFF
CDR3nt: TGTGCCAGCCCCACAGAGAACACCGGGGAGCTGTTTTTT

len: 15
d_gene: .
j_gene: TRBJ2-2
abundance: .
v_gene: TRBV7-2
CDR3aa: CASSLAGGWAGELFF
CDR3nt: TGTGCCAGCAGCTTAGCGGGAGGCTGGGCCGGGGAGCTGTTTTTT

len: 14
d_gene: .
j_gene: TRBJ1-6
abundance: .
v_gene: TRBV6-5
CDR3aa: CASSYQGKRSPLHF
CDR3nt: TGTGCCAGCAGTTACCAGGGAAAACGTTCACCCCTCCACTTT

len: 17
d_gene: .
j_gene: TRBJ1-4
abundance: .
v_gene: TRBV5-6
CDR3aa: CASSWTGEVATNEKLFF
CDR3nt: TGTGCCAGCAGCTGGACTGGAGAAGTTGCAACTAATGAAAAACTGTTTTTT

len: 15
d_gene: .
j_gene: TRBJ2-7
abundance: .
v_gene: TRBV9
CDR3aa: CASSVGGGESYEQYF
CDR3nt: TGTGCCAGCAGCGTTGGAGGCGGGGAGTCCTACGAGCAGTACTTC

len: 15
d_gene: TRBD1
j_gene: TRBJ1-4
abundance: .
v_gene: TRBV6-4
CDR3aa: CASSYRDSTVEKLFF
CDR3nt: TGTGCCAGCAGTTACAGGGACAGTACAGTTGAAAAACTGTTTTTT

len: 14
d_gene: TRBD1
j_gene: TRBJ2-7
abundance: .
v_gene: TRBV28
CDR3aa: CASSFAGGIDEQYF
CDR3nt: TGTGCCAGCAGTTTTGCAGGGGGCATAGACGAGCAGTACTTC

len: 15
d_gene: .
j_gene: TRBJ1-1
abundance: .
v_gene: TRBV10-3
CDR3aa: CAISEGDGGNTEAFF
CDR3nt: TGTGCCATCAGTGAGGGGGATGGGGGCAACACTGAAGCTTTCTTT

len: 15
d_gene: TRBD1
j_gene: TRBJ2-7
abundance: .
v_gene: TRBV18
CDR3aa: CASSPSRQGPYEQYF
CDR3nt: TGTGCCAGCTCACCTTCGAGACAGGGACCCTACGAGCAGTACTTC

len: 16
d_gene: .
j_gene: TRBJ1-4
abundance: once
v_gene: TRBV4-2
CDR3aa: CASSQADSATNEKLFF
CDR3nt: TGTGCCAGCAGCCAAGCCGACAGTGCAACTAATGAAAAACTGTTTTTT

len: 15
d_gene: TRBD1
j_gene: TRBJ2-1
abundance: .
v_gene: TRBV6-5
CDR3aa: CASSYRGLSYNEQFF
CDR3nt: TGTGCCAGCAGTTATAGGGGGCTCTCGTACAATGAGCAGTTCTTC

len: 17
d_gene: .
j_gene: TRBJ1-4
abundance: .
v_gene: TRBV4-3
CDR3aa: CASSQDLLGDLDEKLFF
CDR3nt: TGCGCCAGCAGCCAAGATCTTCTCGGGGATCTTGATGAAAAACTGTTTTTT

len: 12
d_gene: .
j_gene: TRBJ2-1
abundance: once
v_gene: TRBV5-1
CDR3aa: CASSTLEGEQFF
CDR3nt: TGCGCCAGCAGCACACTAGAAGGTGAGCAGTTCTTC

len: 14
d_gene: .
j_gene: TRBJ1-6
abundance: .
v_gene: TRBV7-9
CDR3aa: CASSTSRSYSPLHF
CDR3nt: TGTGCCAGCAGCACCTCCAGGTCCTATTCACCCCTCCACTTT

len: 13
d_gene: .
j_gene: TRBJ2-4
abundance: .
v_gene: TRBV7-3
CDR3aa: CASSLQATDIQYF
CDR3nt: TGTGCCAGCAGCTTACAGGCGACGGACATTCAGTACTTC

len: 18
d_gene: .
j_gene: TRBJ2-3
abundance: .
v_gene: TRBV11-2
CDR3aa: CASSPQISAGFSTDTQYF
CDR3nt: TGTGCCAGCAGCCCCCAAATATCCGCGGGATTTAGCACAGATACGCAGTATTTT

len: 15
d_gene: .
j_gene: TRBJ2-4
abundance: .
v_gene: TRBV5-4
CDR3aa: CASSRVNNLEDIQYF
CDR3nt: TGTGCCAGCAGCCGGGTGAACAACCTTGAAGACATTCAGTACTTC

len: 16
d_gene: TRBD1
j_gene: TRBJ1-3
abundance: .
v_gene: TRBV5-4
CDR3aa: CASSVTGTYSGNTIYF
CDR3nt: TGTGCCAGCAGCGTGACAGGGACCTACTCTGGAAACACCATATATTTT

len: 15
d_gene: .
j_gene: TRBJ1-2
abundance: once
v_gene: TRBV6-5
CDR3aa: CASSAPGRISYGYTF
CDR3nt: TGTGCCAGCAGCGCGCCAGGGCGTATAAGTTATGGCTACACCTTC

len: 19
d_gene: TRBD2
j_gene: TRBJ2-2
abundance: .
v_gene: TRBV28
CDR3aa: CASRTPLGGGGAATGELFF
CDR3nt: TGTGCCAGCAGAACGCCCCTCGGGGGCGGGGGGGCGGCCACCGGGGAGCTGTTTTTT

len: 15
d_gene: TRBD2
j_gene: TRBJ2-7
abundance: .
v_gene: TRBV4-1
CDR3aa: CASSRLAGGSYEQYF
CDR3nt: TGCGCCAGCAGCCGACTAGCGGGGGGATCCTACGAGCAGTACTTC

len: 16
d_gene: TRBD1
j_gene: TRBJ1-2
abundance: .
v_gene: TRBV6-2/TRBV6-3
CDR3aa: CASSNRDRKNFYGYTF
CDR3nt: TGTGCCAGCAGTAATAGGGACAGAAAAAACTTCTATGGCTACACCTTC

len: 16
d_gene: .
j_gene: TRBJ1-1
abundance: .
v_gene: TRBV27
CDR3aa: CASSLSQGNTKDEAFF
CDR3nt: TGTGCCAGCAGTTTATCGCAGGGAAACACAAAGGATGAAGCTTTCTTT

len: 14
d_gene: .
j_gene: TRBJ2-7
abundance: .
v_gene: TRBV6-5
CDR3aa: CASSYSGRSYEQYF
CDR3nt: TGTGCCAGCAGTTACTCCGGGAGATCCTACGAGCAGTACTTC

len: 14
d_gene: TRBD1
j_gene: TRBJ1-1
abundance: once
v_gene: TRBV11-2
CDR3aa: CASSRGQVGSEAFF
CDR3nt: TGTGCCAGCAGCCGGGGACAGGTTGGCAGTGAAGCTTTCTTT

len: 15
d_gene: .
j_gene: TRBJ2-2
abundance: .
v_gene: TRBV19
CDR3aa: CASSPTSVVTGELFF
CDR3nt: TGTGCCAGTAGCCCGACTAGTGTAGTGACCGGGGAGCTGTTTTTT

len: 17
d_gene: TRBD1
j_gene: TRBJ2-3
abundance: .
v_gene: TRBV24-1
CDR3aa: CATSDQGTGVTTDTQYF
CDR3nt: TGTGCCACCAGTGATCAAGGGACAGGCGTTACCACAGATACGCAGTATTTT